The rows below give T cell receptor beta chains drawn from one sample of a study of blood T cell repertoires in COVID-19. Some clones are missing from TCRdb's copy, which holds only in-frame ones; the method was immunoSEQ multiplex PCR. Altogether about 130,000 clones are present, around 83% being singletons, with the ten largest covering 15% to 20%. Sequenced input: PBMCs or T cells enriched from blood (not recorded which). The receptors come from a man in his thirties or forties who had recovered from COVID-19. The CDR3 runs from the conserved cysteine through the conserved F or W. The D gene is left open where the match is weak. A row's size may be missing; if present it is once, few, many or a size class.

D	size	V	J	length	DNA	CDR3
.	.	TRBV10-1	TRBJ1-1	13	TGCGCCAGCAGTACAGGCATGAACACTGAAGCTTTCTTT	CASSTGMNTEAFF
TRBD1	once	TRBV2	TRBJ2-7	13	TGTGCCAGCAGTGGGACAGGTGACTACGAGCAGTACTTC	CASSGTGDYEQYF
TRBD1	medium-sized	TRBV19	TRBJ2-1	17	TGTGCCAGTAGTCCAAAGGGACAGGGGATTCGTAACAATGAGCAGTTCTTC	CASSPKGQGIRNNEQFF
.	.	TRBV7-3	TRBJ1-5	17	TGTGCCAGCAGCTTAATCGGGGTACTCGGTATTTGTCAGCCCCAGCATTTT	CASSLIGVLGICQPQHF
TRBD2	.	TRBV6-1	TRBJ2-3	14	TGTGCCAGCAGTGACCCCGGGGGGGCATTGTCGCAGTATTTT	CASSDPGGALSQYF
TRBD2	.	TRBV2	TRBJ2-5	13	TGTGCCAGCATAGCGGGGGGCCAAGAGACCCAGTACTTC	CASIAGGQETQYF
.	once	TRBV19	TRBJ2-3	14	TGTGCCAGTAGTATGAATACTCCCACAGATACGCAGTATTTT	CASSMNTPTDTQYF
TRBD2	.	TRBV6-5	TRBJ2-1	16	TGTGCCAGCAGTTATGTAAGCGGGAGGTCGGGGAATGAGCAGTTCTTC	CASSYVSGRSGNEQFF
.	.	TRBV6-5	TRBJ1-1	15	TGTGCCAGCAGTTGGGCCAGCGGGGGGAACACTGAAGCTTTCTTT	CASSWASGGNTEAFF
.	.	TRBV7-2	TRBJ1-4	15	TGTGCCAGCAGAGACGGACGGGAAGTTAATGAAAAACTGTTTTTT	CASRDGREVNEKLFF
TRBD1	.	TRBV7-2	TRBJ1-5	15	TGTGCCAGCAGCTTAGCGACAGGGGTAAATCAGCCCCAGCATTTT	CASSLATGVNQPQHF
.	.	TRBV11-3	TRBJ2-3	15	TGTGCCAGCAGCCCAGTCGGCGGTAGCACAGATACGCAGTATTTT	CASSPVGGSTDTQYF
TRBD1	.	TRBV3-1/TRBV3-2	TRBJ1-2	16	TGTGCCAGCAGCCACATGCAGACCAGGGGGCATTATGGCTACACCTTC	CASSHMQTRGHYGYTF
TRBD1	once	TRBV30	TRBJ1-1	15	TGTGCCTGGAGTAAGGGGACAGGGGTGGGCACTGAAGCTTTCTTT	CAWSKGTGVGTEAFF
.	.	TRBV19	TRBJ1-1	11	TGTGCCAGTAGTATAGATGTCTCCGCTTTCTTT	CASSIDVSAFF
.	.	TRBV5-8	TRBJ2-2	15	TGTGCCAGCAGCTTGGCTCTAGTCAACACCGGGGAGCTGTTTTTT	CASSLALVNTGELFF
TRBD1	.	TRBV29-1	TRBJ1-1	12	TGCAGCGGGACAGACAGGGATACTGAAGCTTTCTTT	CSGTDRDTEAFF
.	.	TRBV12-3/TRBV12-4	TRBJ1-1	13	TGTGCCAGCAGTTTGGGCGTGAACACTGAAGCTTTCTTT	CASSLGVNTEAFF
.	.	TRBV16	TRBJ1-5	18	TGTGCCAGCAGCCAAGGACACGACCGAACAGGGCCTTTTCAGCCCCAGCATTTT	CASSQGHDRTGPFQPQHF
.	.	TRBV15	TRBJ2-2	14	TGTGCCACCAGCACCAAAGGAGGTACCGGGGAGCTGTTTTTT	CATSTKGGTGELFF
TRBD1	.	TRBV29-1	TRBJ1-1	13	TGCAGCGCCCGGGACAGGGGCGGCACTGAAGCTTTCTTT	CSARDRGGTEAFF
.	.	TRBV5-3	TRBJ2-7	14	TGTGTCAGAAGCTTGTCCACATACTCCTACGAGCAGTACTTC	CVRSLSTYSYEQYF
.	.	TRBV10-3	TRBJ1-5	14	TGTGCCATCAGTGAACGGGATTGGGATCAGCCCCAGCATTTT	CAISERDWDQPQHF
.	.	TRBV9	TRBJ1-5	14	TGTGCCAGCAGCGTAGACGGTAGCAATCAGCCCCAGCATTTT	CASSVDGSNQPQHF
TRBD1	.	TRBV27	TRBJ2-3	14	TGTGCCAGCAGTTTCGACAGGGGGGCAGATACGCAGTATTTT	CASSFDRGADTQYF
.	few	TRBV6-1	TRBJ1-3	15	TGTGCCAGCAGTGAATGGGGGCTTTCTGGAAACACCATATATTTT	CASSEWGLSGNTIYF
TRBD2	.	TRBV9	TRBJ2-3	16	TGTGCCAGCAGCCTCACTAGCGGGAGTGGCAAAGATACGCAGTATTTT	CASSLTSGSGKDTQYF
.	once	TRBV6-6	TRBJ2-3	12	TGTGCCAGCAGTCCGGTTCCAGATACGCAGTATTTT	CASSPVPDTQYF